This T cell receptor beta chain was captured by sequencing in a study of metastatic and nonmetastatic thyroid tumors. On the study more broadly: Repertoire data that came from the blood and tumor or nodule tissue of malignant and benign thyroid patients were compared.

Among the patients, none had received any treatment before thyroid surgery. This CDR3 has 16 residues. Trimming cost V 9 bases and J 6 bases, with 24 bases left between them. Germline assignment: CDR1 MDHEN and CDR2 SYDVKM. Original analysis: A classifier for distant metastasis in papillary thyroid cancer was constructed using CDR3 differences observed across clinicopathological groups. From the PCR reads, TCRdb re-called clones with MiXCR. The V and J calls follow TCRdb's processing rather than the paper's. In the table there are about 50,000 clones, 20% of which are singletons. Turning to this clone: The antigen is undetermined.

Whole-study results and caveats: Patients with malignant thyroid tumors reportedly had significantly higher TCR beta diversity than those with benign nodules, in blood and tumor.

The source material was blood. The rearrangement links TRBV28 to TRBJ1-3; possible D gene TRBD1, 6 bases. The receptor was derived from a female donor with papillary thyroid cancer or a benign thyroid nodule (not recorded which). Some clones in this sample may be carry-over from other donors' samples. CDR3 sequence: CARSPQQGVHVNTIYF. In nucleotides, the CDR3 is TGTGCCAGAAGTCCACAACAGGGCGTTCACGTAAACACCATATATTTT.